Listed below are T cell receptor beta chains from one sample, sequenced in a study of beta chain features in type 1 diabetes. Clones were sequenced by immunoSEQ multiplex PCR, and TCRdb holds only the in-frame ones, with some missing. The sample records 390,000 or so clones, approximately 14% being singletons. Sequenced sample: naive CD4+ T cells from blood. These receptors were taken from a man younger than 45 in good health. The CDR3 runs from the conserved cysteine through the conserved F or W. A D gene is named only where the DNA matches it firmly. Part of the rows lack a size; the others show once, few, many or a class for expanded clones.

clone_size j_call v_call d_call cdr3_aa cdr3_nt
few TRBJ1-1 TRBV30 - CAWSVNTEAFF TGTGCCTGGAGTGTAAACACTGAAGCTTTCTTT
few TRBJ1-6 TRBV25-1 TRBD1 CASSRTGVSPLHF TGTGCCAGCAGTCGGACAGGGGTCTCACCCCTCCACTTT
few TRBJ2-3 TRBV15 TRBD2 CATSRGSGRPTTRTDTQYF TGTGCCACCAGCAGAGGTAGCGGGAGGCCCACAACCCGCACAGATACGCAGTATTTT
- TRBJ1-2 TRBV15 - CATSRSDSGGYTF TGTGCCACCAGCCGTTCAGACAGCGGCGGCTACACCTTC
few TRBJ2-6 TRBV27 - CASSRRTPGANVLTF TGTGCCAGCAGTCGGCGGACGCCTGGGGCCAACGTCCTGACTTTC
few TRBJ2-1 TRBV5-4 - CASSLEQANEQFF TGTGCCAGCAGCTTGGAGCAGGCCAATGAGCAGTTCTTC
- TRBJ2-5 TRBV6-6 - CASSYRETQYF TGTGCCAGCAGTTACCGAGAGACCCAGTACTTC
- TRBJ1-2 TRBV30 - CAWSGRSNYGYTF TGTGCCTGGAGTGGCAGATCCAACTATGGCTACACCTTC
- TRBJ2-1 TRBV19 - CIPVGNEQFF TGTATACCCGTAGGGAATGAGCAGTTCTTC
few TRBJ2-3 TRBV6-5 - CASSSPTDTQYF TGTGCCAGCAGTTCCCCCACAGATACGCAGTATTTT
few TRBJ2-1 TRBV15 - CATSRGGALVDNEQFF TGTGCCACCAGCAGAGGGGGCGCCCTTGTTGACAATGAGCAGTTCTTC
- TRBJ2-2 TRBV11-2 - CASSLEPGGTGELFF TGTGCCAGCAGCTTAGAACCTGGGGGCACCGGGGAGCTGTTTTTT
- TRBJ1-1 TRBV29-1 - CSVEVSSGITEAFF TGCAGCGTTGAAGTTAGTTCAGGGATCACTGAAGCTTTCTTT
- TRBJ1-2 TRBV6-5 - CASSYSGTGWAYTF TGTGCCAGCAGTTACTCGGGCACAGGGTGGGCCTACACCTTC
- TRBJ2-1 TRBV20-1 - CSAWRDNEQFF TGCAGTGCTTGGCGGGACAATGAGCAGTTCTTC
few TRBJ2-1 TRBV2 TRBD2 CASKLSGRHDNEQFF TGTGCCAGCAAGCTTAGCGGGAGACATGACAATGAGCAGTTCTTC
- TRBJ1-1 TRBV30 - CAWIIGNTEAFF TGTGCCTGGATAATCGGGAACACTGAAGCTTTCTTT
few TRBJ2-7 TRBV7-2 TRBD1 CASSPVGQGTYEQYF TGTGCCAGCAGCCCGGTGGGACAGGGGACCTACGAGCAGTACTTC
- TRBJ2-3 TRBV5-1 - CASSHGRAITDTQYF TGCGCCAGCAGCCACGGAAGGGCCATAACAGATACGCAGTATTTT
- TRBJ2-7 TRBV7-9 - CASSRPPGGKQYF TGTGCCAGCAGCCGGCCCCCTGGAGGGAAGCAGTACTTC
- TRBJ1-1 TRBV7-9 - CASSLRGSGAEAFF TGTGCCAGCAGCTTACGGGGGTCTGGCGCTGAAGCTTTCTTT
- TRBJ1-1 TRBV30 - CAWSGQNTEAFF TGTGCCTGGTCGGGACAGAACACTGAAGCTTTCTTT
- TRBJ2-5 TRBV7-8 - CASSGRGARAQYF TGTGCCAGCAGCGGTCGGGGAGCAAGGGCCCAGTACTTC
- TRBJ2-3 TRBV7-9 - CASSPSRGVFADTQYF TGTGCCAGCAGCCCCTCTAGGGGGGTGTTTGCAGATACGCAGTATTTT
- TRBJ2-3 TRBV15 - CATSSVEDRYTDTQYF TGTGCCACCAGCAGCGTCGAAGACAGATACACAGATACGCAGTATTTT
- TRBJ1-2 TRBV25-1 TRBD1 CASSEGQTVYGYTF TGTGCCAGCAGTGAGGGACAGACCGTCTATGGCTACACCTTC
- TRBJ2-5 TRBV20-1 - CSARVRETQYF TGCAGTGCTAGAGTTAGGGAGACCCAGTACTTC
- TRBJ2-3 TRBV9 TRBD2 CASSVQAGGSTDTQYF TGTGCCAGCAGCGTCCAAGCGGGAGGGAGCACAGATACGCAGTATTTT
- TRBJ2-1 TRBV5-1 TRBD2 CASSLITGGYNEQFF TGCGCCAGCAGCTTGATAACGGGAGGGTACAATGAGCAGTTCTTC
- TRBJ2-3 TRBV5-4 TRBD1 CASSRDRATDTQYF TGTGCCAGCAGTCGGGACAGGGCCACAGATACGCAGTATTTT
few TRBJ2-5 TRBV7-2 - CASTLGLLQETQYF TGTGCCAGCACCCTCGGGCTATTACAAGAGACCCAGTACTTC
- TRBJ2-3 TRBV11-2 - CASSRGEADTQYF TGTGCCAGCAGCCGCGGGGAGGCAGATACGCAGTATTTT
few TRBJ2-3 TRBV30 - CAWSVSGTDTQYF TGTGCCTGGAGTGTATCCGGCACAGATACGCAGTATTTT
- TRBJ2-3 TRBV29-1 - CSVEDPGLGDTQYF TGCAGCGTTGAAGATCCAGGACTCGGAGATACGCAGTATTTT